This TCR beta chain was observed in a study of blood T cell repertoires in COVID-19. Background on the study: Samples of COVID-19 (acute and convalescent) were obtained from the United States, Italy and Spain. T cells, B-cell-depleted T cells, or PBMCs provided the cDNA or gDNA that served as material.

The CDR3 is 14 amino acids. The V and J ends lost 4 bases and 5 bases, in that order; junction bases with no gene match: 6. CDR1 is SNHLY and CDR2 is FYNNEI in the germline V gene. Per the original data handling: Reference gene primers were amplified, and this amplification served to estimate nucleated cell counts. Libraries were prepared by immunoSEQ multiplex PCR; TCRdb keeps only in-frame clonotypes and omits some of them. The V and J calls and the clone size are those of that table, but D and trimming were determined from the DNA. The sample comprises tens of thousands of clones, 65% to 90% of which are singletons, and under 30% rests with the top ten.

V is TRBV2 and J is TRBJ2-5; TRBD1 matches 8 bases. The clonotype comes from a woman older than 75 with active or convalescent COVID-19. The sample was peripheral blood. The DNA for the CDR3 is TGTGCCAGCAGTGCGGACAGGGCGGTGGAGACCCAGTACTTC. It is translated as CASSADRAVETQYF.